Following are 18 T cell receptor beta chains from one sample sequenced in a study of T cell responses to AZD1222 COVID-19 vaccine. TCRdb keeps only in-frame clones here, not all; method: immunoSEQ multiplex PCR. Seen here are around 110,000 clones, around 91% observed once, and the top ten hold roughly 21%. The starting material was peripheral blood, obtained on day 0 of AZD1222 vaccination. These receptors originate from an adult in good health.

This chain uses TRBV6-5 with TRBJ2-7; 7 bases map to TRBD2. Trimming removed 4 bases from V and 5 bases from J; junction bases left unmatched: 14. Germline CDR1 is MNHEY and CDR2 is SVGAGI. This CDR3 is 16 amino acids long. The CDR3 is CASSSLFRGGRDEQYF. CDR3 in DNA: TGTGCCAGCAGTTCCCTTTTCCGCGGGGGAAGGGACGAGCAGTACTTC.

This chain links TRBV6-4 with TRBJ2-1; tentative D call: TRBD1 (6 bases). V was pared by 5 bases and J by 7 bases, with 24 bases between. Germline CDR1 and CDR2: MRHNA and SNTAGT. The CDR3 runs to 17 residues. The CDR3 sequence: CASSPSDGGRGKNEQFF. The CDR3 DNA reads TGTGCCAGCAGTCCCTCCGATGGGGGAAGGGGGAAGAATGAGCAGTTCTTC.

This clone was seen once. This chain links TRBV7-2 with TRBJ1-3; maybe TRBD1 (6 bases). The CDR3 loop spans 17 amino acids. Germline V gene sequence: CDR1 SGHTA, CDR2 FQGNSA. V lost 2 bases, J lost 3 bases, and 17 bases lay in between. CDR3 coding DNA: TGTGCCAGCAGCTTAATCGCGGTACAGGGAAGTGGAAACACCATATATTTT. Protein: CASSLIAVQGSGNTIYF.

In DNA form, the CDR3 reads TGTGCCACCGCCGAGGACAGAACCTACGAGCAGTACTTC. This sequence encodes CATAEDRTYEQYF. The chain employs TRBV24-1 and TRBJ2-7; D possibly corresponds to TRBD1 (6 bases). With 9 bases removed from V and 2 bases from J, the gap between germline ends came to 13 bases. The CDR3 loop spans 13 amino acids. Looked up from germline, CDR1 is KGHDR and CDR2 is SFDVKD.

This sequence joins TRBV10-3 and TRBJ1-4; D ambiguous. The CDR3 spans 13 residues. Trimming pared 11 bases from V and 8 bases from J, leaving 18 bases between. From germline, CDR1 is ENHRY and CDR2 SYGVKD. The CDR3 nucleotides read TGTGCCGCCTCGGGCCTTTTGGGAGAAAAACTGTTTTTT. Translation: CAASGLLGEKLFF.

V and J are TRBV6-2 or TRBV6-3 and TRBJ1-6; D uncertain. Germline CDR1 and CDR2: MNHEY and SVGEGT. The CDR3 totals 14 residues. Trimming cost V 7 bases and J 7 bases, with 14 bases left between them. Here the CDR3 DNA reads TGTGCCAGCACCCCCCAAGCGGAGAATTCACCCCTCCACTTT. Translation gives CASTPQAENSPLHF.

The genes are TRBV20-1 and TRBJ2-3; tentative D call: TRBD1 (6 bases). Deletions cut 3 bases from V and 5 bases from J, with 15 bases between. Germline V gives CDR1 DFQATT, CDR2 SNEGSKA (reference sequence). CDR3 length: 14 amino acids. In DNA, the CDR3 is TGCAGTGCTAGTTATGAGGGGGTTGGAGATACGCAGTATTTT. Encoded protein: CSASYEGVGDTQYF.

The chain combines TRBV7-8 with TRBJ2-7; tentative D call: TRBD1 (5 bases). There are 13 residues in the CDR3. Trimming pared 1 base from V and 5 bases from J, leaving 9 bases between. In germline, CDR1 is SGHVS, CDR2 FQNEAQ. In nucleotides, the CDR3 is TGTGCCAGCAGCTTAGATCAGGGTCACGAGCAGTACTTC. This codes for CASSLDQGHEQYF.

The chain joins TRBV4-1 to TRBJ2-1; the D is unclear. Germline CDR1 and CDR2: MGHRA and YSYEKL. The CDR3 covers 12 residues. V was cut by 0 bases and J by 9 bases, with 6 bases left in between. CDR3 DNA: TGCGCCAGCAGCCAAGATTCGGCTGAGCAGTTCTTC. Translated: CASSQDSAEQFF.

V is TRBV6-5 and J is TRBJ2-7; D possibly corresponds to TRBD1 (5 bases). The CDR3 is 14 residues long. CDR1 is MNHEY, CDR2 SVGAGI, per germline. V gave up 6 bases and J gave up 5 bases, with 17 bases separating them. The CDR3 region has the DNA TGTGCCAGCAGGCCCCTTCCCCCCAGGGACGAGCAGTACTTC. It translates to CASRPLPPRDEQYF.

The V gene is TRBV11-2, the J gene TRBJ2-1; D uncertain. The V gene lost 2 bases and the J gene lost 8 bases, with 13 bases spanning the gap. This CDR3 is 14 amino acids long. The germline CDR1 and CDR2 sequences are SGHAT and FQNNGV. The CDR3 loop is CASSLNMELDEQFF. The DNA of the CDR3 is TGTGCCAGCAGCTTAAATATGGAGCTCGATGAGCAGTTCTTC.

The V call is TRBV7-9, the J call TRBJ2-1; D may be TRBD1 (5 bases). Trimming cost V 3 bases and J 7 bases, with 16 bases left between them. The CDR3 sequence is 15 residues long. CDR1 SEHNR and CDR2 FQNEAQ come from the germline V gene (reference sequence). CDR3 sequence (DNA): TGTGCCAGCAGCTTTGGGGCTGGGGTGCCTAATGAGCAGTTCTTC. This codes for CASSFGAGVPNEQFF.

CDR3 amino acids: CASSEISGGVGTQYF. The CDR3, as DNA: TGTGCCAGCAGTGAAATCAGCGGGGGGGTAGGGACCCAGTACTTC. The chain combines TRBV6-1 with TRBJ2-5; 10 bases are a match to TRBD2. V dropped 2 bases and J dropped 7; count of bases not matched to a gene: 7. CDR3 length equals 15 residues. Germline V lookup: CDR1 MNHNS, CDR2 SASEGT.

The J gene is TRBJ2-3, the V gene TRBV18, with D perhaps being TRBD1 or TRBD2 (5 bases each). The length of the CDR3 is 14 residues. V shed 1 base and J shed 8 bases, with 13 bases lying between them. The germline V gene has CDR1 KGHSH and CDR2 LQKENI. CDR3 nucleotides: TGTGCCAGCTCACCACAGGGGACCGAGAGTACGCAGTATTTT. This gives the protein CASSPQGTESTQYF.

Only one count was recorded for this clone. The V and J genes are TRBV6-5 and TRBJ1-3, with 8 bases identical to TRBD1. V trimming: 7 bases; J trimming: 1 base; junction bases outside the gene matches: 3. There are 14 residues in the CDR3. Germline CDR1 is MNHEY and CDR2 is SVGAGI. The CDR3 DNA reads TGTGCCAGCACCAGACAGGGGTCTGGAAACACCATATATTTT. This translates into CASTRQGSGNTIYF.

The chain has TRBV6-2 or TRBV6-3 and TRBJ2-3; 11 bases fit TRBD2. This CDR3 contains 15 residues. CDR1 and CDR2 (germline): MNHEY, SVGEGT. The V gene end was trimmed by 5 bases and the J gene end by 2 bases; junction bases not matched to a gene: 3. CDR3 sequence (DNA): TGTGCCAGCAGTACGGGACTAGCGGCCACAGATACGCAGTATTTT. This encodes CASSTGLAATDTQYF.

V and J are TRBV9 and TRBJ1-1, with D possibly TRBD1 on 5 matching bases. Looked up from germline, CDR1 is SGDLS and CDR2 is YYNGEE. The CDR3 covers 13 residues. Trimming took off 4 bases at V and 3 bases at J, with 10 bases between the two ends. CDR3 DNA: TGTGCCAGCAGCCTATTGGGGGACACTGAAGCTTTCTTT. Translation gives CASSLLGDTEAFF. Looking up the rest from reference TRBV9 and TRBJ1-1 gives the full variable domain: DSGVTQTPKHLITATGQRVTLRCSPRSGDLSVYWYQQSLDQGLQFLIQYYNGEERAKGNILERFSAQQFPDLHSELNLSSLELGDSALYFCASSLLGDTEAFFGQGTRLTVV.

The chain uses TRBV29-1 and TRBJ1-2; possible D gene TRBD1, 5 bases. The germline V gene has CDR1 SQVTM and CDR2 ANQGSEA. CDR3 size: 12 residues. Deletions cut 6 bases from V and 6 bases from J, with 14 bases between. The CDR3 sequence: CSVSGTGHGYTF. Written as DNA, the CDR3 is TGCAGCGTCTCCGGAACAGGTCATGGCTACACCTTC.